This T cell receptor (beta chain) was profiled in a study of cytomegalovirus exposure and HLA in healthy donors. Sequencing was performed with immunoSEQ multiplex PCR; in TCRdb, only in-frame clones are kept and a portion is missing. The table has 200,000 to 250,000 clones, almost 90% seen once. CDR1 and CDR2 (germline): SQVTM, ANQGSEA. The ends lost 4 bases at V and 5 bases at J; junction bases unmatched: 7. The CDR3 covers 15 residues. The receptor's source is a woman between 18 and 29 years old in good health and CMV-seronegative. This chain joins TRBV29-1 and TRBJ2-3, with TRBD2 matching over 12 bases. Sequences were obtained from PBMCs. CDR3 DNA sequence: TGCAGCGTTGCCGAACTAGCGGGAGGAAAAGATACGCAGTATTTT. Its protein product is CSVAELAGGKDTQYF.